This entry describes one T cell receptor beta chain. Its antigen is not known. These data are taken from a study of shared clonotypes between healthy human individuals. Overall study: The study drew on two women and a few men aged 18 to 49 as donors. Each donor's CD8 memory used one plate, CD8 naive two, each CD4 subset three. General study findings and limits: Of the naive CD4 clonotypes, approximately 5% were shared across a handful of donors. Some clonotypes were shared by all four sorted-subset donors, while others were not shared. The non-shared ones had lower generation probabilities than the shared ones.

The assay was immunoSEQ multiplex PCR, and TCRdb's table has in-frame clones only and misses some. Of some 2,000,000 clones listed, around 95% are singletons. Sequenced: naive CD4+ T cells sorted from blood. Subset specified: CD45RA+ positively selected. The sequence was obtained from a man aged 18 to 29 in good health.

The CDR3 region is CASSPVGQGIAGNTIYF. CDR3 DNA: TGTGCCAGCAGCCCGGTGGGACAGGGGATAGCTGGAAACACCATATATTTT. The chain carries TRBV7-9 and TRBJ1-3; 10 nucleotides align to TRBD1. This CDR3 is built from 17 residues. CDR1 and CDR2 (germline): SEHNR, FQNEAQ (reference sequence). V shed 5 bases, J shed 2 bases, and the junction held 9 bases outside the gene matches.